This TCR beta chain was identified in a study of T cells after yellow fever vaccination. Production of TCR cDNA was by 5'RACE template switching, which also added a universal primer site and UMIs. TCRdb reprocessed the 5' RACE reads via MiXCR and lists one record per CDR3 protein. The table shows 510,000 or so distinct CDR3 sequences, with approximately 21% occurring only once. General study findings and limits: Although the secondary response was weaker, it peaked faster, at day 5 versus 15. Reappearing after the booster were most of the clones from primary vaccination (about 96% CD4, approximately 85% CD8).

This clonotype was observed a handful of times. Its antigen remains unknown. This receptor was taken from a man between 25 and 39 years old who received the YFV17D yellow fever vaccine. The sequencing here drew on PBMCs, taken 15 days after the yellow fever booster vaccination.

CDR3 nucleotides: TGTGCCAGTAGTATGGATAACTTTAAGAGGGGCTACACCTTC. Translated, it gives CASSMDNFKRGYTF. The V call is TRBV19, the J call TRBJ1-2, with D unresolved. The V gene lost 3 bases and the J gene lost 8 bases, with 16 bases spanning the gap. Germline loops: CDR1 LNHDA, CDR2 SQIVND (reference sequence). The CDR3 extends over 14 amino acids.